These 18 T cell receptor beta chains originate from one sample sequenced in a study of long-term antiretroviral therapy in people with HIV. Researchers ran immunoSEQ v3.0 at survey level. Repertoires were generated with immunoSEQ multiplex PCR, while TCRdb's copy carries only in-frame clones and drops some. The data contain tens of thousands of clones, roughly 82% of them singletons. The sequencing used unsorted PBMCs, collected 3 years after starting antiretroviral therapy. The origin of the receptors is a middle-aged man with HIV.

The V call is TRBV11-2, the J call TRBJ1-2; weak D call: TRBD1 (5 bases). The germline V and J ends were trimmed by 0 bases and 6 bases, with 8 bases remaining between them. The CDR3 is 13 residues long. The V gene's germline CDR1 is SGHAT and CDR2 FQNNGV. CDR3 in amino acids: CASSLEGAHGYTF. In DNA form, the CDR3 reads TGTGCCAGCAGCTTAGAAGGGGCCCATGGCTACACCTTC.

This chain connects TRBV6-4 to TRBJ1-1, with a possible D match to TRBD1 (5 bases). Germline V gene lookup returns CDR1 MRHNA and CDR2 SNTAGT. The CDR3 covers 14 residues. Trimming took off 6 bases at V and 8 bases at J, with 19 bases between the two ends. The CDR3 protein is CASRTTPGTAEAFF. The CDR3 nucleotides are TGTGCCAGCAGGACGACCCCCGGGACCGCCGAAGCTTTCTTT.

The chain employs TRBV7-2 and TRBJ2-1, with D perhaps TRBD1 (6 bases). Trimming left V 3 bases short and J 10 bases short, with 10 bases between. CDR1 and CDR2 (germline): SGHTA, FQGNSA. The CDR3 is 12 residues long. The CDR3 sequence is CASSFGGEEQFF. CDR3 in DNA: TGTGCCAGCAGCTTTGGGGGCGAGGAGCAGTTCTTC. Full variable domain (outside the CDR3, taken from reference TRBV7-2 and TRBJ2-1): GAGVSQSPSNKVTEKGKDVELRCDPISGHTALYWYRQSLGQGLEFLIYFQGNSAPDKSGLPSDRFSAERTGGSVSTLTIQRTQQEDSAVYLCASSFGGEEQFFGPGTRLTVL.

The rearrangement links TRBV6-5 to TRBJ1-2; weak D call: TRBD1 (5 bases). The CDR3 has 16 residues. Deletions cut 2 bases from V and 6 bases from J, with 19 bases between. Germline CDR1 is MNHEY and CDR2 is SVGAGI. The DNA of the CDR3 is TGTGCCAGCAGTTACGGGACGGATTCTATTTTGCATGGCTACACCTTC. Translated, it gives CASSYGTDSILHGYTF.

This sequence joins TRBV10-3 and TRBJ1-3; D is perhaps TRBD1 (6 bases). V dropped 10 bases and J dropped 0 bases, with 16 bases sitting between them. The CDR3 loop spans 15 amino acids. Germline CDR1 reads ENHRY; CDR2 reads SYGVKD. The CDR3 DNA follows: TGTGCCACCAAGGACAGTTCGAGCTCTGGAAACACCATATATTTT. Protein product: CATKDSSSSGNTIYF.

CDR3 DNA: TGTGCCACCCTTTGGGTAGGCCCTGGAAACACTGAAGCTTTCTTT. Translated: CATLWVGPGNTEAFF. V usage is TRBV28 and J usage is TRBJ1-1; D unclear. From germline, CDR1 is MDHEN and CDR2 SYDVKM. The V end lost 10 bases, the J end lost 2 bases, and 20 bases lay between the germline ends. CDR3 size: 15 residues.

The chain couples TRBV4-1 to TRBJ2-7; 7 positions match TRBD2. There are 15 residues in the CDR3. The V gene end was trimmed by 0 bases and the J gene end by 5 bases; junction bases not matched to a gene: 7. In germline, CDR1 is MGHRA, CDR2 YSYEKL. In DNA form, the CDR3 reads TGCGCCAGCAGCCAAGATCGACTAGCAGGCGACGAGCAGTACTTC. Translation gives CASSQDRLAGDEQYF.

The chain is built from TRBV19 and TRBJ1-1; no clear D gene. CDR3 length equals 13 residues. V was clipped by 3 bases and J by 1 base, with 6 bases between them. From germline, CDR1 is LNHDA and CDR2 SQIVND (reference sequence). CDR3: CASSIRGNTEAFF. The CDR3 nucleotides are TGTGCCAGTAGTATCCGGGGGAACACTGAAGCTTTCTTT.

The gene calls are TRBV28 and TRBJ2-2; a possible D gene is TRBD1 (6 bases). Germline V gene data show CDR1 as MDHEN and CDR2 as SYDVKM. The V and J ends lost 1 base and 2 bases respectively, with 8 bases between them. This CDR3 has 15 amino acids. In nucleotides, the CDR3 is TGTGCCAGCAGTTTATACAGGGAAAACACCGGGGAGCTGTTTTTT. Translation gives CASSLYRENTGELFF. Based on the CDR3 plus reference TRBV28 and TRBJ2-2, the full variable domain is DVKVTQSSRYLVKRTGEKVFLECVQDMDHENMFWYRQDPGLGLRLIYFSYDVKMKEKGDIPEGYSVSREKKERFSLILESASTNQTSMYLCASSLYRENTGELFFGEGSRLTVL.

The rearrangement uses TRBV7-8 and TRBJ1-4; D remains ambiguous. CDR1 SGHVS and CDR2 FQNEAQ come from the germline V gene. The V end lost 2 bases, the J end lost 8 bases, and 12 bases lay between the germline ends. CDR3 length: 14 residues. CDR3 region: CASSLRSGPEKLFF. CDR3 bases: TGTGCCAGCAGCTTACGTTCGGGCCCCGAAAAACTGTTTTTT.

This clone was counted a few times. The V gene is TRBV18, the J gene TRBJ1-2; a weak D match, TRBD1 (6 bases). The CDR3 has 15 amino acids. V lost 5 bases, J lost 4 bases, and 17 bases lay in between. CDR1 KGHSH and CDR2 LQKENI come from the germline V gene. CDR3 sequence (DNA): TGTGCCAGCTCATTATCCGGGGACACGGGCTATGGCTACACCTTC. Its translation: CASSLSGDTGYGYTF. The full variable domain, rest sourced from reference TRBV18 and TRBJ1-2, is NAGVMQNPRHLVRRRGQEARLRCSPMKGHSHVYWYRQLPEEGLKFMVYLQKENIIDESGMPKERFSAEFPKEGPSILRIQQVVRGDSAAYFCASSLSGDTGYGYTFGSGTRLTVV.

V usage is TRBV19 and J usage is TRBJ2-3; 7 nucleotides agree with TRBD1. With 3 bases clipped from V and 1 base from J, the junction kept 4 bases outside the gene matches. The length of the CDR3 is 15 residues. Germline lookup yields CDR1 LNHDA and CDR2 SQIVND (reference sequence). CDR3 DNA: TGTGCCAGTAGTATCGGGGACAGTCGCACAGATACGCAGTATTTT. This encodes CASSIGDSRTDTQYF. Combining the CDR3 with reference TRBV19 and TRBJ2-3 gives the whole variable domain DGGITQSPKYLFRKEGQNVTLSCEQNLNHDAMYWYRQDPGQGLRLIYYSQIVNDFQKGDIAEGYSVSREKKESFPLTVTSAQKNPTAFYLCASSIGDSRTDTQYFGPGTRLTVL.

This clone was counted once. The rearrangement links TRBV6-4 to TRBJ2-2; D remains unclear. Germline V gene sequence: CDR1 MRHNA, CDR2 SNTAGT. V lost 2 bases and J 2 bases, leaving 6 bases between the germline ends. The CDR3 contains 14 residues. The DNA for the CDR3 is TGTGCCAGCAGTGACAATCCTAACACCGGGGAGCTGTTTTTT. This sequence encodes CASSDNPNTGELFF.

The gene calls are TRBV5-6 and TRBJ2-1, with D maybe TRBD2 (6 bases). The CDR3 has 15 residues. The germline gives CDR1 SGHDT, CDR2 YYEEEE. Trimming removed 4 bases from V and 7 bases from J, with 18 bases in between. The chain's CDR3 is CASSAYRDFRNEQFF. Written as DNA, the CDR3 is TGTGCCAGCAGCGCGTACCGGGACTTTCGGAATGAGCAGTTCTTC.

CDR3 bases: TGTGCCAGCTCGTACGGACCAGGGGTGGGAGAGACCCAGTACTTC. Amino acid sequence: CASSYGPGVGETQYF. The chain recombines TRBV7-2 with TRBJ2-5, with a tentative D call TRBD1 (6 bases). V was cut by 8 bases and J by 4 bases, with 20 bases left in between. CDR1 and CDR2 from the germline V gene are SGHTA and FQGNSA. This CDR3 region has 15 residues.

The rearrangement uses TRBV19 and TRBJ1-1; 10 bases match TRBD1. CDR1 and CDR2 from the germline V gene are LNHDA and SQIVND (reference sequence). The CDR3 extends over 14 amino acids. After removal of 8 bases from V and 4 bases from J, the junction contained 7 bases not matched to a gene. The CDR3 sequence: CASATGTGATEAFF. Written as DNA, the CDR3 is TGTGCCAGTGCGACCGGGACAGGGGCCACTGAAGCTTTCTTT. The whole variable domain, remainder taken from reference TRBV19 and TRBJ1-1, is DGGITQSPKYLFRKEGQNVTLSCEQNLNHDAMYWYRQDPGQGLRLIYYSQIVNDFQKGDIAEGYSVSREKKESFPLTVTSAQKNPTAFYLCASATGTGATEAFFGQGTRLTVV.

This clone is a singleton in its sample. This sequence joins TRBV5-1 and TRBJ2-2; 12 bases match TRBD1. V was pared by 0 bases and J by 5 bases, with 2 bases of the junction left unmatched. Germline V lookup: CDR1 SGHRS, CDR2 YFSETQ. The CDR3 contains 16 residues. In DNA, the CDR3 is TGCGCCAGCAGCTTGGCGGGACAGGGGGCGACCGGGGAGCTGTTTTTT. Translation gives CASSLAGQGATGELFF.

Comments on this clone: The germline gene is not matched at one end of the junction; a read error may be the cause. The V gene is TRBV10-2, the J gene TRBJ2-2; 10 bases match TRBD1. The CDR3 sequence is 14 residues long. Per the germline V gene, CDR1 is WSHSY and CDR2 is SAAADI. Here the CDR3 reads CASCDRGLTGELFF. CDR3 sequence (DNA): TGCGCCAGCTGTGACAGGGGGCTCACCGGGGAGCTGTTTTTT.